This TCR beta chain was sequenced in a study of response to subunit inactivated influenza vaccine. Regarding the study as a whole: T cells newly recruited by each seasonal influenza vaccination are few, the authors suggested.

This clonotype was recorded a few times. Its antigen remains unidentified. TCRdb fed the RT-PCR reads into MiXCR, producing one record per CDR3 protein. The sample records about half a million distinct CDR3 sequences, approximately 7.1% being singletons. The CDR3 runs 15 residues. The junction had 5 bases not matched to a gene; V was cut back by 2 bases and J by 2 bases. Germline CDR1 MDHEN, CDR2 SYDVKM. The receptor was derived from a man between 50 and 75 years old who received an inactivated influenza vaccine. The sample here was PBMCs from blood, taken less than 30 months after vaccination. This sequence joins TRBV28 and TRBJ2-7; 8 nucleotides align to TRBD2. The CDR3: CASSLGGSGAYEQYF. As DNA, the CDR3 is TGTGCCAGCAGTTTAGGCGGTAGCGGGGCCTACGAGCAGTACTTC.